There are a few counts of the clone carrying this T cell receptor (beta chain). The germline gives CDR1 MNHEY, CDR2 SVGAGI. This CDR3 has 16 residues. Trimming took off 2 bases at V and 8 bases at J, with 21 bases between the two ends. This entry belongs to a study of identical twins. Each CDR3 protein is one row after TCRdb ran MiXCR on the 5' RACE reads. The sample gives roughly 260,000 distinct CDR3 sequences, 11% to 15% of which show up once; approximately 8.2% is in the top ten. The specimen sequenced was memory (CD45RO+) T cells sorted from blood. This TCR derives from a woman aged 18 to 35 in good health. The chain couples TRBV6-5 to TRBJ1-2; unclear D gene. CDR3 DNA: TGTGCCAGCAGTTACAGAACCGAGAGGGTGGGGAGAGGCTACACCTTC. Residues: CASSYRTERVGRGYTF.